Presented here are 4 T cell receptor beta chains from one specimen sequenced in a study of blood T cell repertoires in COVID-19. Measured with immunoSEQ multiplex PCR; TCRdb has only the in-frame clones, and not every one. In the table there are around 40,000 clones, about 85% of which are singletons. The sequencing sample was made of peripheral blood. These receptors were obtained from a human donor in a cohort sampled during active COVID-19.

The V gene is TRBV10-3, the J gene TRBJ1-1, with 7 positions matching TRBD1. The germline V gene has CDR1 ENHRY and CDR2 SYGVKD. V lost 8 bases, J lost 4 bases, and 10 bases stayed unmatched. This CDR3 comprises 14 residues. The CDR3 here is CAISEGGGGTEAFF. The CDR3 DNA follows: TGTGCCATCTCAGAAGGGGGCGGAGGCACTGAAGCTTTCTTT.

The chain recombines TRBV7-9 with TRBJ2-1; 9 bases are shared with TRBD1. The V segment lost 1 base and the J segment 9 bases; nucleotides outside the gene matches: 7. Germline lookup yields CDR1 SEHNR and CDR2 FQNEAQ (reference sequence). The CDR3 has 15 amino acids. In DNA, the CDR3 is TGTGCCAGCAGCTTAGAGGGGACAGGGAGGGGTGAGCAGTTCTTC. This gives the protein CASSLEGTGRGEQFF.

Only a few counts were recorded for this clone. The chain has TRBV5-1 and TRBJ1-5; D is perhaps TRBD1 (5 bases). Germline values: CDR1 SGHRS, CDR2 YFSETQ. V lost 2 bases and J 3 bases, leaving 12 bases between the germline ends. The CDR3 length is 15 residues. In DNA form, the CDR3 reads TGCGCCAGCAGCTTCGGGGGAGGGGTCAATCAGCCCCAGCATTTT. As protein: CASSFGGGVNQPQHF. The whole variable domain, remainder taken from reference TRBV5-1 and TRBJ1-5, is KAGVTQTPRYLIKTRGQQVTLSCSPISGHRSVSWYQQTPGQGLQFLFEYFSETQRNKGNFPGRFSGRQFSNSRSEMNVSTLELGDSALYLCASSFGGGVNQPQHFGDGTRLSIL.

About this clone: This sample also contains other DNA sequences that code for the same CDR3. The rearrangement links TRBV4-1 to TRBJ2-5, with a possible D match to TRBD1 (5 bases). With 1 base removed from V and 1 base from J, the gap between germline ends came to 10 bases. Per germline, CDR1 MGHRA and CDR2 YSYEKL. The CDR3 runs 15 residues. The CDR3 spells CASSQAGRGQETQYF. CDR3 sequence (DNA): TGCGCCAGCAGCCAAGCGGGTAGGGGCCAAGAGACCCAGTACTTC.